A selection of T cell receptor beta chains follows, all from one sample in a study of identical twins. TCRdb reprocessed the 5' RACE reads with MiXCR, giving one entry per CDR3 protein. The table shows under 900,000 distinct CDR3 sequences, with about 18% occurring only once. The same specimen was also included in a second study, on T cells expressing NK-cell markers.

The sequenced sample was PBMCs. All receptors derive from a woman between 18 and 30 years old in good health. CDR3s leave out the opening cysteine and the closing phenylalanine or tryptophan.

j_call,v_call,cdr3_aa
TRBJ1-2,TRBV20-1,SANEGGYGYT
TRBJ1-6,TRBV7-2,ASKRTRDSPLH
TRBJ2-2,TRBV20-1,SASRDSGSGELF
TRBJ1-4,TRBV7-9,ASSQIQGTNEKLF
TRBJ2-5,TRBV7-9,ASSLVSGQETQY
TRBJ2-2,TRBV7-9,ASILVVTSANTGELF
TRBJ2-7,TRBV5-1,ASSPASSEQY
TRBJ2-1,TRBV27,ASSSTTSNNEQF
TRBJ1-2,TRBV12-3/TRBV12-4,ASKRLNYGYT
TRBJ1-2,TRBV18,ASSPGRQGSGYT
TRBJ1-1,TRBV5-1,ASSNRGENTEAF
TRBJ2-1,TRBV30,AWSSQGGLSYNEQF
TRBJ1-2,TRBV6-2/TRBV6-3,ASSYEMVRYGYT
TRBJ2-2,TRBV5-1,ASSFRTENTGELF
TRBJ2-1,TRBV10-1,ASSPRTGRVDDEQF
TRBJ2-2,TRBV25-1,ASSQDRGLLVNTGELF
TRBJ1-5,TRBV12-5,ASGLVPTESNQPQH
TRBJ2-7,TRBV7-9,ASTSKVGDEQY
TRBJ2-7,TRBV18,ASSVGRYYEQY
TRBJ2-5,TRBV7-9,ASSISGETQY
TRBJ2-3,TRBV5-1,ASSLELAVNTDTQY
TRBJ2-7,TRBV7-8,ASSWKTGFEQY
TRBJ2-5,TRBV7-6,ASRDAAGGDETQY
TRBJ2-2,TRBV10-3,AITRQQLNTGELF
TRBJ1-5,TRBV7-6,ASSSPGQPQH
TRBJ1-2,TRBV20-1,SARKTGTNYGYT
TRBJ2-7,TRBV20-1,SAARGSRPYEQY
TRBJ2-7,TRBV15,ATSTNNGPNYEQY
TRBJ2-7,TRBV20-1,SAGGRGVAGEQY
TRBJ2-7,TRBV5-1,ASSPVPQGSYEQY
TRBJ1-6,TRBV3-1,ASSQGQLNSPLH
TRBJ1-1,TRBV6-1,ASSDENRGHTEAF
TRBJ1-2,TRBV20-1,RATGTGKYGYT
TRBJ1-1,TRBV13,ASSFPLKNTEAF
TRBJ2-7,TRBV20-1,SAEGDSIEQY
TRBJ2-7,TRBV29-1,SVAKAGYEQY
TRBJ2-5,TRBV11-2,ASSRSLTETQY
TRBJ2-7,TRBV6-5,ASSYYPGQPSYEQY
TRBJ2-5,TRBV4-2,ASSPLQGAEETQY
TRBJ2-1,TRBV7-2,ASSPGLGTGEQF
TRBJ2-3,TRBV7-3,ASSFSLGGEADTQY
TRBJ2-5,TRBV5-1,ASSLGGTSEETQY
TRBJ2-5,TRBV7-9,ASTAIQETQY
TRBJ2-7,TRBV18,ASSPTANLMLEQY
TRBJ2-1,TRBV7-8,ASSLGSFYNEQF
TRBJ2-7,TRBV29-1,SVVGTQGNYEQY
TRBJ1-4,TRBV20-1,SAGVNEKLF
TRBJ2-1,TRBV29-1,SVERLAGLNSYNEQF
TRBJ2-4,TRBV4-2,ASSPDPLGIQY
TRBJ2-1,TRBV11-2,ASSSWGGGDEQF
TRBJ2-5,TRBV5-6,ASSLFGGLQETQY
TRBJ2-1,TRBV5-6,ASSSGYHEQF
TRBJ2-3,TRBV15,ATRERGRSDTQY
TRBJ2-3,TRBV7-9,ASSLGVTARTDTQY
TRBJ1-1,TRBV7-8,ASSLRQGGGNTEAF
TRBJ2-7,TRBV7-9,ASSFISHEQY
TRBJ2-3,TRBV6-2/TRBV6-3,ASSYSATWGDTQY
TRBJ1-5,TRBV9,ASSKSGNIDGNQPQH
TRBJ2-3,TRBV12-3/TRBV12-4,ASTPFTDTQY